Presented here are 21 T cell receptor beta chains from one specimen sequenced in a study of patients and donors after allogeneic stem cell transplantation. From the RT-PCR reads, TCRdb called clonotypes with MiXCR, one entry per CDR3 protein. Of tens of thousands of distinct CDR3 sequences in the sample, about 5% were seen once. The source material was blood, either unsorted or a sorted T cell fraction (not recorded which). The receptors come from a human donor who was either an allogeneic HSCT recipient or a stem cell or donor lymphocyte infusion donor (not recorded which). It is not recorded whose cells these are; they may come from a transplant donor.

This clonotype was picked up many times. V usage is TRBV5-1 and J usage is TRBJ2-1; possible D gene TRBD2, 6 bases. The germline gives CDR1 SGHRS, CDR2 YFSETQ. The CDR3 has 13 residues. Trimming took 5 bases from V and 9 from J, leaving 15 bases between them. CDR3 DNA: TGCGCCAGCAGTCGCGGGACCACGGGTGAGCAGTTCTTC. Amino acid sequence: CASSRGTTGEQFF.

This clonotype was observed many times. The chain's CDR3 is CASSPVGGDEFF. In nucleotides, the CDR3 is TGTGCCAGCAGTCCTGTGGGTGGAGATGAGTTCTTC. The V and J genes are TRBV7-8 and TRBJ2-1; D unresolved. The V end was cut by 6 bases, the J end by 14 bases, with 17 bases between. Germline V gene data show CDR1 as SGHVS and CDR2 as FQNEAQ. The CDR3 is 12 residues long.

Only a few counts were recorded for this clonotype. The chain combines TRBV28 with TRBJ1-2; D is uncertain. The germline CDR1 and CDR2 sequences are MDHEN and SYDVKM. V was cut by 4 bases and J by 4 bases, with 4 bases left in between. CDR3 length equals 11 residues. In DNA, the CDR3 is TGTGCCAGCAGTTCGCTCTATGGCTACACCTTC. This translates into CASSSLYGYTF.

The table lists this clonotype with a few counts. This chain connects TRBV28 to TRBJ1-6; D unclear. V was clipped by 6 bases and J by 0 bases, with 9 bases between them. CDR1 and CDR2 from the germline V gene are MDHEN and SYDVKM. The CDR3 length is 15 residues. The CDR3 protein is CASRLDGSYNSPLHF. CDR3 nucleotide sequence: TGTGCCAGCAGGCTTGATGGCTCCTATAATTCACCCCTCCACTTT.

At least ten counts were recorded for this clonotype. The V gene is TRBV14, the J gene TRBJ2-3; tentative D call: TRBD2 (5 bases). The CDR3 spans 15 residues. CDR1 is SGHDN and CDR2 is FVKESK in the germline V gene. Trimming removed 1 base at V and 2 bases at J, with 10 bases between. The CDR3 nucleotides read TGTGCCAGCAGCCAAGTTTCCGGGATCACAGATACGCAGTATTTT. Translated, it gives CASSQVSGITDTQYF.

This clonotype has ten or more counts. The chain couples TRBV7-3 to TRBJ2-7; D ambiguous. Trimming took off 1 base at V and 3 bases at J, with 7 bases between the two ends. CDR1 is SGHTA, CDR2 FQGTGA, per germline. The CDR3 is 13 amino acids. CDR3 amino acids: CASSLNWGYEQYF. The CDR3 nucleotides read TGTGCCAGCAGCTTAAATTGGGGCTACGAGCAGTACTTC.

A word on this clonotype: One base away lies a much larger clone, so this may be a sequencing read error. The chain couples TRBV6-1 to TRBJ2-1; maybe TRBD2 (6 bases). This CDR3 region has 12 residues. Germline V CDR1 and CDR2: MNHNS, SASEGT. CDR3 DNA: TGTGCCAGCAGCGCCGGCGCGACTAGTTACCTCTTC. It is translated as CASSAGATSYLF.

In this sample, this clonotype turned up many times. J is TRBJ1-2 and V is TRBV6-1, with D perhaps matching TRBD1 (5 bases). This CDR3 has 13 amino acids. Germline CDR1 reads MNHNS; CDR2 reads SASEGT. The germline V and J ends were trimmed by 7 bases and 4 bases, with 13 bases remaining between them. In nucleotides, the CDR3 is TGTGCCAGCATAGACAGTCTGGGCTATGGCTACACCTTC. Protein product: CASIDSLGYGYTF.

This clonotype was counted ten times or more. The rearrangement links TRBV6-5 to TRBJ1-6, with unresolved D. V lost 5 bases to trimming and J lost 7 bases, with 6 bases between them. CDR3 length: 12 residues. Germline-derived CDR1 and CDR2 are MNHEY and SVGAGI. The CDR3 region has the DNA TGTGCCAGCAGTACGGGCAATTCACCCCTCCACTTT. Translation gives CASSTGNSPLHF.

This clonotype was counted at least ten times. The J gene is TRBJ2-5, the V gene TRBV5-4; possible D gene TRBD1, 5 bases. Germline V gene data show CDR1 as SGHNT and CDR2 as YYREEE (reference sequence). This CDR3 region has 15 residues. V was pared by 3 bases and J by 0 bases, with 12 bases between. CDR3 DNA: TGTGCCAGCAGCTCCCACACAGGCAACCAAGAGACCCAGTACTTC. Encoded protein: CASSSHTGNQETQYF.

The rearrangement uses TRBV9 and TRBJ2-1, with 10 positions matching TRBD1. The ends lost 0 bases at V and 9 bases at J; junction bases unmatched: 6. The CDR3 spans 15 residues. Germline V gives CDR1 SGDLS, CDR2 YYNGEE. CDR3 sequence: CASSVGRTGGGEQFF. CDR3 DNA: TGTGCCAGCAGCGTAGGGAGGACAGGGGGTGGTGAGCAGTTCTTC.

In DNA form, the CDR3 reads TGTGCCAGCGACAAACAGGGAGGCTACGAAAAACTGTTTTTT. Protein: CASDKQGGYEKLFF. This chain uses TRBV6-1 with TRBJ1-4, with D perhaps TRBD1 (6 bases). CDR3 size: 14 residues. Trimming cost V 8 bases and J 8 bases, with 18 bases left between them. Looked up from germline, CDR1 is MNHNS and CDR2 is SASEGT.

The V gene is TRBV12-3 or TRBV12-4, the J gene TRBJ1-1, with D perhaps matching TRBD1 (6 bases). Trimming removed 5 bases at V and 5 bases at J, with 15 bases between. The CDR3 consists of 14 residues. The CDR3 region is CASSPHRQVTEAFF. CDR3 in DNA: TGTGCCAGCAGTCCGCACCGACAGGTGACTGAAGCTTTCTTT.

This clonotype has a handful of counts. The chain joins TRBV5-4 to TRBJ2-1, with 14 nucleotides matching TRBD2. From germline, CDR1 is SGHNT and CDR2 YYREEE (reference sequence). V gave up 5 bases and J gave up 5 bases; unmatched junction bases: 3. The CDR3 extends over 15 amino acids. CDR3 amino acids: CASRTGLAGDNEQFF. The CDR3 DNA is TGTGCCAGCAGAACGGGACTAGCGGGAGACAATGAGCAGTTCTTC.

This clonotype was detected many times. The rearrangement links TRBV6-1 to TRBJ2-4; the D gene is possibly TRBD1 (6 bases). V was cut by 4 bases and J by 0 bases, with 13 bases left in between. CDR1 MNHNS and CDR2 SASEGT come from the germline V gene. The CDR3 length is 16 residues. CDR3 residues: CASSGTVTLAKNIQYF. In nucleotides, the CDR3 is TGTGCCAGCAGTGGGACAGTCACTCTAGCCAAAAACATTCAGTACTTC.

This clonotype was observed a handful of times. The chain uses TRBV18 and TRBJ2-5; a weak D match, TRBD2 (6 bases). V lost 0 bases to trimming and J lost 5 bases, with 10 bases between them. Looked up from germline, CDR1 is KGHSH and CDR2 is LQKENI. The CDR3 length is 14 residues. The DNA for the CDR3 is TGTGCCAGCTCACCACCGGATGGGGGGGAGACCCAGTACTTC. It encodes CASSPPDGGETQYF.

This clonotype was detected ten times or more. The genes are TRBV11-3 and TRBJ1-1; 11 positions match TRBD1. The germline V gene encodes CDR1 SGHNT and CDR2 YENEEA. The CDR3 is 15 residues long. V trimming: 4 bases; J trimming: 1 base; junction bases outside the gene matches: 2. CDR3 DNA sequence: TGTGCCAGCAGCTCGGGACAGGGGGAGAACACTGAAGCTTTCTTT. It specifies CASSSGQGENTEAFF.

This clonotype was seen ten or more times. The chain links TRBV3-1 to TRBJ1-2; 7 bases are a match to TRBD1. CDR3 length: 15 amino acids. J lost 4 bases, V lost 1 base, and 6 bases had no gene match. CDR1 is LGHDT and CDR2 is YNNKEL in the germline V gene (reference sequence). CDR3 nucleotides: TGTGCCAGCAGCCAAGTCGGAGGGGGCGGCTATGGCTACACCTTC. Its translation: CASSQVGGGGYGYTF.

The chain is built from TRBV4-2 and TRBJ1-5; the match to TRBD1 covers 9 bases. The J segment lost 1 base and the V segment lost 5 bases, leaving 3 bases of the junction unmatched. CDR3 length equals 15 residues. Germline CDR1 LGHNA, CDR2 YNFKEQ. In nucleotides, the CDR3 is TGTGCCAGCAGCATAGACAGGGGGAGCAATCAGCCCCAGCATTTT. As protein: CASSIDRGSNQPQHF.

This clonotype was recorded many times. The chain employs TRBV27 and TRBJ2-7; D gene ambiguous. Germline V lookup: CDR1 MNHEY, CDR2 SMNVEV (reference sequence). The CDR3 totals 12 residues. Trimming removed 3 bases from V and 9 bases from J, with 12 bases in between. CDR3 nucleotide sequence: TGTGCCAGCAGTTTCTCCGGCCTTCGGCAGTACTTC. Its protein is CASSFSGLRQYF.

This clonotype was detected ten times or more. The CDR3 region is CASSLVGSMGEAFF. The CDR3 coding sequence is TGTGCCAGCAGCTTAGTCGGGTCCATGGGTGAAGCTTTCTTT. The chain uses TRBV7-9 and TRBJ1-1; no firm D call. CDR1 and CDR2 (germline): SEHNR, FQNEAQ (reference sequence). The ends were cut back, 1 base at V and 7 bases at J, with 13 bases in the middle. The CDR3 spans 14 residues.